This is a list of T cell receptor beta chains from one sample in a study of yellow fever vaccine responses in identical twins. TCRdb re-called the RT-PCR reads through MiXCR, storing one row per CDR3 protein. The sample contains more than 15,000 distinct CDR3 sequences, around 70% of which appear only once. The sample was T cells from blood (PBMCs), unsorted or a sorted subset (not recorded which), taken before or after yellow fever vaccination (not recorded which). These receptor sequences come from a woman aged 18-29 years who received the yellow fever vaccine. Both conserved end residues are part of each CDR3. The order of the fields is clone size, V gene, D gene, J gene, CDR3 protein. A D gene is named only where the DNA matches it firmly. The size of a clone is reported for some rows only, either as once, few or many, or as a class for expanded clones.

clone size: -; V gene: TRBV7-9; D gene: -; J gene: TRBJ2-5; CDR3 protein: CASSLAWAGTQYF
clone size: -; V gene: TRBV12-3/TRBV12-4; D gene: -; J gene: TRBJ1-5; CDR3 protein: CASTIRAAQPQHF
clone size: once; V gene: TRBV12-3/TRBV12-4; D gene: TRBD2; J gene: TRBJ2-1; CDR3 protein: CASIPREVNEQFF
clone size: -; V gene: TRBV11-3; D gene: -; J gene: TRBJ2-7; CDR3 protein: CASSSNGAQSSYEQYF
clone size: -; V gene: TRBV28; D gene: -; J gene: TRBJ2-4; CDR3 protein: CASSLGGLAKNIQYF
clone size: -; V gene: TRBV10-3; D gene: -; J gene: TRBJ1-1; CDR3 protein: CAISVKDRFETEAFF
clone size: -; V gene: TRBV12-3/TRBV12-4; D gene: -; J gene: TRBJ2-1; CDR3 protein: CASSLGSDNNEQFF
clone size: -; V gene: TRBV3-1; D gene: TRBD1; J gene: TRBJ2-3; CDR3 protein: CASSFPGQGTDTQYF
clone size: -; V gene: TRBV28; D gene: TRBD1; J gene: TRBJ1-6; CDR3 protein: CASSHLTGESPYNSPLHF
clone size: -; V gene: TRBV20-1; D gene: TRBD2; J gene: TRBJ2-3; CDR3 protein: CSAPASGGRTDTQYF
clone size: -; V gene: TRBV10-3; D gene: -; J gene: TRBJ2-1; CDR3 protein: CAISPGSTINEQFF
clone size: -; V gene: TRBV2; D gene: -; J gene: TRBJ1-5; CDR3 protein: CASSGGSKGAQPQHF
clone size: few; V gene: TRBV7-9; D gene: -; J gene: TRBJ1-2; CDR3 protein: CASSLGDPNYGYTF
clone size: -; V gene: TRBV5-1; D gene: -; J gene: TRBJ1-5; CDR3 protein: CASSLDSTRQPQHF
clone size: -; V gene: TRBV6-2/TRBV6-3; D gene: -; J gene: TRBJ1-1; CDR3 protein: CASSYRETHTEAFF
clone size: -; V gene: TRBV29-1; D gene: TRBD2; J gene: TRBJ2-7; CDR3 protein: CSVHSGIAYEQYF
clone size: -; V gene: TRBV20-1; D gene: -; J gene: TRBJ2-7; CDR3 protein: CSADQDEQYF
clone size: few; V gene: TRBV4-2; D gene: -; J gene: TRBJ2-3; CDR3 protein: CASSQVGSAFTDTQYF
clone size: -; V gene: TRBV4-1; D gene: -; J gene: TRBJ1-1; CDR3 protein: CASSHIEGTEAFF
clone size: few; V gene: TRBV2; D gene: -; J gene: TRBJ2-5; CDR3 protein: CASSEYGLGGKETQYF
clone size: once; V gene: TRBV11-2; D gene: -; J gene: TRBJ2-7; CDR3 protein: CASSLEGARGPRSYEQYF
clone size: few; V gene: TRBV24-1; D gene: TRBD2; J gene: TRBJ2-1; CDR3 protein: CATRMVDTSGRRRGEQFF
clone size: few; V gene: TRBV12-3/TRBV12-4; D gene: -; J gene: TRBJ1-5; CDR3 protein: CASSRDSNQPQHF
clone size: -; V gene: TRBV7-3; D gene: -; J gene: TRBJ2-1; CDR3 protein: CASSLTKLGGNYNEQFF
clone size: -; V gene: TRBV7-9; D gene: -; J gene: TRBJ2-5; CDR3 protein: CASSFPAETQYF
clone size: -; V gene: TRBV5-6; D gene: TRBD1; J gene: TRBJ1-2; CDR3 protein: CASYRDRLSSYGYTF
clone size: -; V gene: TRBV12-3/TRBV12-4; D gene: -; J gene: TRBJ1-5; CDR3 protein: CASSLAGGSNQPQHF
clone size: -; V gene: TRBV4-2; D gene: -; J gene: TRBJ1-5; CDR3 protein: CASSLDVAGGPQHF
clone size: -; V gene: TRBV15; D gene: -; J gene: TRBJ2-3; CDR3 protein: CATSETRRAGTDTQYF
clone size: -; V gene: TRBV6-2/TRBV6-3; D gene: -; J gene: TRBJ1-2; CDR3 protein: CASSYIMGRQGGYTF
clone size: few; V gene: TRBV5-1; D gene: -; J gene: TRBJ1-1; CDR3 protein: CASRNDGNTEAFF